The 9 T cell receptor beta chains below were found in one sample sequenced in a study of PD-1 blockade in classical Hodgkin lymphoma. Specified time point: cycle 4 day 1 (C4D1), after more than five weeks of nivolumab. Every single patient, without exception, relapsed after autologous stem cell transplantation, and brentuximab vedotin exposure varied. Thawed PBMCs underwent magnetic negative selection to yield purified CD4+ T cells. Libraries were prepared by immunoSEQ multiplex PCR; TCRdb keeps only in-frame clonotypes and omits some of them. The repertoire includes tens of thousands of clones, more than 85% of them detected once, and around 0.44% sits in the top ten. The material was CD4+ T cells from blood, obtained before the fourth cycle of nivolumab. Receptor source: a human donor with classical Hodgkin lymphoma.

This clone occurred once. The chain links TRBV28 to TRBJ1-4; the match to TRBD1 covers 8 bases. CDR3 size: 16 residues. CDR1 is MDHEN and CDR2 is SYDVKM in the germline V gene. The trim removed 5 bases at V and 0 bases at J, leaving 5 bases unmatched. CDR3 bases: TGTGCCAGCAGTCCGCTGGACAGGGCAACTAATGAAAAACTGTTTTTT. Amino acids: CASSPLDRATNEKLFF. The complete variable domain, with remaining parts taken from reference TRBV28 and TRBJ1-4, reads DVKVTQSSRYLVKRTGEKVFLECVQDMDHENMFWYRQDPGLGLRLIYFSYDVKMKEKGDIPEGYSVSREKKERFSLILESASTNQTSMYLCASSPLDRATNEKLFFGSGTQLSVL.

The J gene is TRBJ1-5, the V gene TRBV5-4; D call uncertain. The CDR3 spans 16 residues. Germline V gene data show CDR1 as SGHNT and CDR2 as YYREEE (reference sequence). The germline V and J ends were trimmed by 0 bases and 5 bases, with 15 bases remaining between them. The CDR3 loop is CASSLDGFRWDQPQHF. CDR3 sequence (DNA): TGTGCCAGCAGCTTGGATGGGTTTCGGTGGGATCAGCCCCAGCATTTT.

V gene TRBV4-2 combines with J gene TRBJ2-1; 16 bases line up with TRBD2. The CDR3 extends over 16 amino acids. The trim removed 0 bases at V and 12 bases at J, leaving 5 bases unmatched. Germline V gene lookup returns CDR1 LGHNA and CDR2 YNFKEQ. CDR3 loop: CASSQDGTSGGGSQFF. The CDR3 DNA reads TGTGCCAGCAGCCAAGATGGGACTAGCGGGGGGGGCTCGCAGTTCTTC.

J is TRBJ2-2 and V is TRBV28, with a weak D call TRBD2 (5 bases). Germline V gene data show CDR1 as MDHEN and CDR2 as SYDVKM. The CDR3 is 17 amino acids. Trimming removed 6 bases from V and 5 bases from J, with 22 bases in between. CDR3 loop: CASSSPRTGSGTGELFF. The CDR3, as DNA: TGTGCCAGCAGCTCTCCTAGGACGGGGAGTGGGACCGGGGAGCTGTTTTTT.

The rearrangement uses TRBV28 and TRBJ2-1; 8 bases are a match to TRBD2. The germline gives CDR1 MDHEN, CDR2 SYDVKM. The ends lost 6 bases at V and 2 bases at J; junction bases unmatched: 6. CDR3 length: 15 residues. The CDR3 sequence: CASRASGGPYNEQFF. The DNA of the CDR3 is TGTGCCAGCAGAGCCTCGGGAGGGCCCTACAATGAGCAGTTCTTC.

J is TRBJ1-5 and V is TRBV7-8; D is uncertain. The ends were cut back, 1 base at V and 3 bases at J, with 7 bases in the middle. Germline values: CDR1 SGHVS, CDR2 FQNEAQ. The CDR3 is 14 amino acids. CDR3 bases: TGTGCCAGCAGCTTAGGCCAGTACAATCAGCCCCAGCATTTT. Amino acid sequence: CASSLGQYNQPQHF.

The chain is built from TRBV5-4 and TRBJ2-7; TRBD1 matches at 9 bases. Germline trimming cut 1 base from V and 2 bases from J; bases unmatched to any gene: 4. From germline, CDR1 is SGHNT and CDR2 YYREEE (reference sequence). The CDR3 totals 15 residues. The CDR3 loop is CASSLMGQGTYEQYF. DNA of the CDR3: TGTGCCAGCAGCTTGATGGGACAGGGAACCTACGAGCAGTACTTC. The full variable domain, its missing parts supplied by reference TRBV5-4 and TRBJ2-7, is ETGVTQSPTHLIKTRGQQVTLRCSSQSGHNTVSWYQQALGQGPQFIFQYYREEENGRGNFPPRFSGLQFPNYSSELNVNALELDDSALYLCASSLMGQGTYEQYFGPGTRLTVT.

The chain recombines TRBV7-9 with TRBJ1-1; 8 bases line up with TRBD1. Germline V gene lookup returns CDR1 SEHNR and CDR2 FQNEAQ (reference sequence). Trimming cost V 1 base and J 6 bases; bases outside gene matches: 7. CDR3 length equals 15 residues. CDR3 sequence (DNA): TGTGCCAGCAGCTTAGTAGGACAGGGAAAGGCTGAAGCTTTCTTT. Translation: CASSLVGQGKAEAFF.

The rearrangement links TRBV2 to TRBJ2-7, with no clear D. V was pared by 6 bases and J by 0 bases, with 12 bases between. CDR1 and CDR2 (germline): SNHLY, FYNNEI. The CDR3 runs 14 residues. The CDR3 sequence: CASSPGWSSYEQYF. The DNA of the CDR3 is TGTGCCAGCAGCCCAGGCTGGAGCTCCTACGAGCAGTACTTC.